The next 11 T cell receptor beta chains were all read from a single sample in a study of T cell changes during pregnancy in multiple sclerosis. Repertoires were generated with immunoSEQ multiplex PCR, while TCRdb's copy carries only in-frame clones and drops some. Here the sample spans around 30,000 clones, 90% being singletons. The sample consisted of CD8+ T cells from peripheral blood mononuclear cells, taken in the second trimester of pregnancy. The receptors stem from a female donor with multiple sclerosis, enrolled in a pregnancy study.

The chain has TRBV6-5 and TRBJ2-7; D may be TRBD2 (5 bases). Germline V lookup: CDR1 MNHEY, CDR2 SVGAGI. The CDR3 length is 16 residues. Trimming removed 0 bases from V and 5 bases from J, with 17 bases in between. The CDR3 DNA is TGTGCCAGCAGTTACTCGGTCGGGGAGATCCTAGACGAGCAGTACTTC. Translating gives CASSYSVGEILDEQYF.

J is TRBJ2-3 and V is TRBV5-8; 8 bases line up with TRBD2. CDR1 is SGHTS and CDR2 is YDEGEE in the germline V gene. Trimming at V came to 3 bases and at J to 2 bases, leaving 5 bases not matched to a gene. This CDR3 spans 15 amino acids. CDR3 sequence (DNA): TGTGCCAGCAGCTCGGGACTAGTGAACACAGATACGCAGTATTTT. Its protein is CASSSGLVNTDTQYF.

The chain couples TRBV28 to TRBJ2-5, with a weak D call TRBD1 (6 bases). CDR3 size: 14 residues. The V gene lost 2 bases and the J gene lost 1 base, with 8 bases spanning the gap. The V gene's germline CDR1 is MDHEN and CDR2 SYDVKM. The CDR3 coding sequence is TGTGCCAGCAGTTTAGGGGACATCCAAGAGACCCAGTACTTC. This encodes CASSLGDIQETQYF.

This chain uses TRBV5-6 with TRBJ2-1, with D possibly TRBD2 on 6 matching bases. The length of the CDR3 is 18 residues. The V and J ends lost 2 bases and 1 base respectively, with 19 bases between them. Germline lookup yields CDR1 SGHDT and CDR2 YYEEEE. CDR3 DNA sequence: TGTGCCAGCAGCTTCTTCGCTAGCGAGGATCCTTCCTACAATGAGCAGTTCTTC. Its translation: CASSFFASEDPSYNEQFF.

The chain couples TRBV5-1 to TRBJ1-2, with TRBD1 matching over 9 bases. Germline CDR1 SGHRS, CDR2 YFSETQ. Germline trimming cut 5 bases from V and 8 bases from J; bases unmatched to any gene: 13. The length of the CDR3 is 15 residues. The chain's CDR3 is CASRIRDRVLYGYTF. For the CDR3, the DNA is TGCGCCAGCAGGATCCGGGACAGGGTTTTATACGGCTACACCTTC.

This chain uses TRBV28 with TRBJ2-7, with TRBD2 identical over 11 bases. CDR1 and CDR2 from the germline V gene are MDHEN and SYDVKM. The CDR3 runs to 15 residues. The V gene end was trimmed by 8 bases and the J gene end by 4 bases; junction bases not matched to a gene: 10. CDR3 loop: CASLKAGLAVYEQYF. The CDR3 DNA reads TGTGCCAGCCTAAAAGCGGGACTAGCGGTTTACGAGCAGTACTTC.

The V call is TRBV7-2, the J call TRBJ2-1; perhaps TRBD1 as D (8 bases). Per germline, CDR1 SGHTA and CDR2 FQGNSA. V shed 5 bases and J shed 2 bases, with 25 bases lying between them. There are 19 residues in the CDR3. The CDR3 coding sequence is TGTGCCAGCAGCCGGAGGGGACAGGCCATAGCGGGTCCCTACAATGAGCAGTTCTTC. This encodes CASSRRGQAIAGPYNEQFF.

A single count supports this clone. The V gene is TRBV4-3, the J gene TRBJ2-7; tentatively, D is TRBD2 (5 bases). V was pared by 1 base and J by 2 bases, with 9 bases between. This CDR3 has 14 amino acids. CDR1 is LGHNA and CDR2 is YSLEER in the germline V gene. The DNA of the CDR3 is TGCGCCAGCAGCCAAGGGACCGGGACCTACGAGCAGTACTTC. The encoded protein is CASSQGTGTYEQYF.

The CDR3, as DNA: TGTGCCAGCAGCGCACAGGGAACTAACACCGGGGAGCTGTTTTTT. This gives the protein CASSAQGTNTGELFF. V is TRBV7-9 and J is TRBJ2-2; TRBD1 might be the D (6 bases). Trimming took off 5 bases at V and 2 bases at J, with 12 bases between the two ends. The CDR3 is 15 amino acids. Germline CDR1 SEHNR, CDR2 FQNEAQ (reference sequence).

This clone was seen a single time. This chain connects TRBV7-6 to TRBJ1-1; 7 nucleotides line up with TRBD1. The J segment lost 1 base and the V segment lost 5 bases, leaving 7 bases of the junction unmatched. This CDR3 is built from 15 residues. Germline CDR1 is SGHVS and CDR2 is FNYEAQ. In nucleotides, the CDR3 is TGTGCCAGCAGCCCCCGACAGGGCCAGAACACTGAAGCTTTCTTT. Its protein is CASSPRQGQNTEAFF.

This clone came up once. The chain links TRBV7-9 to TRBJ1-1; 10 bases fit TRBD1. The CDR3 extends over 14 amino acids. V lost 8 bases, J lost 1 base, and 4 bases stayed unmatched. The V gene's germline CDR1 is SEHNR and CDR2 FQNEAQ (reference sequence). CDR3 in amino acids: CASGTGEWNTEAFF. CDR3 nucleotides: TGTGCCAGCGGGACAGGGGAATGGAACACTGAAGCTTTCTTT.